This T cell receptor beta chain was sequenced in a study of shared clonotypes between healthy human individuals. Turning to this clone: The antigen is unknown.

The study's findings and limits: Researchers sampled blood only, noting tissue repertoires likely differ.

Assay execution proceeded at the deep level. Some clones are missing from TCRdb's copy, which holds only in-frame ones; the method was immunoSEQ multiplex PCR. The sample lists roughly 490,000 clones, roughly 85% occurring once. Donors were healthy HIV-negative adults without recent acute infections or vaccinations. Sequencing input: PBMCs. This TCR was sampled from a middle-aged woman in good health. Some clones in this sample may be carry-over from other donors' samples.

The CDR3 spells CASRFHVSGELFF. DNA of the CDR3: TGTGCCAGCAGATTCCACGTTTCAGGGGAGCTGTTTTTT. The genes are TRBV6-1 and TRBJ2-2, with unresolved D. V lost 6 bases to trimming and J lost 8 bases, with 13 bases between them. Germline lookup yields CDR1 MNHNS and CDR2 SASEGT. The CDR3 extends over 13 amino acids.